This TCR beta chain is from a study of T cell responses to AZD1222 COVID-19 vaccine. Whole-study context: Doses given second, at about 4 or about 12 weeks, were pooled. Findings of the study overall: At baseline, seropositivity was found in only a handful of AZD1222 recipients. Clonal diversity was possibly underestimated, and white British individuals and females predominated among donors. Sampling captured repertoires only after the peak T cell response.

As to this clone: Its antigen is as yet unknown.

Clones were sequenced by immunoSEQ multiplex PCR, and TCRdb holds only the in-frame ones, with some missing. Here the sample spans around 130,000 clones, roughly 87% being singletons. V lost 5 bases to trimming and J lost 3 bases, with 19 bases between them. Germline loops: CDR1 LNHNV, CDR2 YYDKDF (reference sequence). The CDR3 is 16 amino acids. The rearrangement uses TRBV15 and TRBJ1-1, with D unclear. This specimen was peripheral blood, taken on day 0 of AZD1222 vaccination. This clonotype was sampled from an adult in good health. The CDR3 nucleotides are TGTGCCACCAGCCGGCGAGGACCTTCTCGGGACACTGAAGCTTTCTTT. Amino acids: CATSRRGPSRDTEAFF. Full variable domain (missing parts from reference TRBV15 and TRBJ1-1): DAMVIQNPRYQVTQFGKPVTLSCSQTLNHNVMYWYQQKSSQAPKLLFHYYDKDFNNEADTPDNFQSRRPNTSFCFLDIRSPGLGDTAMYLCATSRRGPSRDTEAFFGQGTRLTVV.